Presented here are 10 T cell receptor beta chains from one specimen sequenced in a study of blood T cell repertoires in COVID-19. Only in-frame clones appear in the TCRdb table, and some are missing; sequencing was by immunoSEQ multiplex PCR. The repertoire holds 150,000 to 160,000 clones, with 84% as singletons. Sequencing was done on a sample of peripheral blood. These TCRs come from a woman in her forties or fifties with acute or convalescent COVID-19.

V is TRBV27 and J is TRBJ2-3, with D tentatively TRBD2 (5 bases). The V gene's germline CDR1 is MNHEY and CDR2 SMNVEV (reference sequence). CDR3 length equals 11 residues. Trimming took 7 bases from V and 14 from J, leaving 16 bases between them. CDR3 sequence reads: CASTRASQWYF. The CDR3 nucleotides read TGTGCCAGCACGAGGGCATCCCAGTGGTATTTT.

In its sample, this clone was seen once. The CDR3 is CASSQVIGQGYFMQYF. The CDR3 nucleotides are TGCGCCAGCAGCCAAGTAATAGGACAGGGGTATTTTATGCAGTATTTT. This chain uses TRBV4-3 with TRBJ2-3; 9 bases line up with TRBD1. Trimming cost V 1 base and J 11 bases; bases outside gene matches: 13. This CDR3 has 16 amino acids. Germline loops: CDR1 LGHNA, CDR2 YSLEER.

The chain combines TRBV23-1 with TRBJ1-5, with D possibly TRBD1 on 5 matching bases. TRBV23-1 is sorted into the ORF group, with uncertain function. Between the trimmed V and J ends, which lost 11 bases and 7 bases, there was a span of 18 bases. This CDR3 region has 13 residues. The DNA for the CDR3 is TGCGCCGGGGTTTCAGGGTTAAAGCAGCCCCAGCATTTT. It encodes CAGVSGLKQPQHF.

The rearrangement links TRBV29-1 to TRBJ1-2, with D hard to call. Per germline, CDR1 SQVTM and CDR2 ANQGSEA. The CDR3 totals 12 residues. Trimming shortened V by 4 bases and J by 4 bases, and 10 bases separated the two germline ends. As DNA, the CDR3 is TGCAGCGTTGGGCAGGAAAGCTATGGCTACACCTTC. Its protein is CSVGQESYGYTF.

This clone occurred once. V usage is TRBV27 and J usage is TRBJ1-5, with D uncertain. Germline values: CDR1 MNHEY, CDR2 SMNVEV (reference sequence). The CDR3 totals 15 residues. V was cut by 2 bases and J by 4 bases, with 12 bases left in between. The CDR3 nucleotides are TGTGCCAGCAGTTTAGGGTTCCCGGGAAATCAGCCCCAGCATTTT. Translated: CASSLGFPGNQPQHF.

The chain is built from TRBV12-3 or TRBV12-4 and TRBJ2-7; a possible D gene is TRBD2 (6 bases). V lost 6 bases, J lost 5 bases, and 14 bases lay in between. The CDR3 runs 13 residues. The CDR3 DNA sequence: TGTGCCAGCAGAAGCGGGTGGGGCGACGAGCAGTACTTC. It specifies CASRSGWGDEQYF.

The rearrangement links TRBV30 to TRBJ1-4; D not resolved. In germline, CDR1 is GTSNPN, CDR2 SVGIG (reference sequence). This CDR3 is 12 amino acids long. Trimming pared 1 base from V and 7 bases from J, leaving 7 bases between. The CDR3 loop reads CAWSGPSEKLFF. The CDR3 DNA reads as TGTGCCTGGAGTGGGCCTAGTGAAAAACTGTTTTTT.

This clone has more than one count but fewer than ten. V is TRBV7-3 and J is TRBJ2-5; 10 positions match TRBD2. The CDR3 covers 15 residues. V dropped 6 bases and J dropped 2; count of bases not matched to a gene: 6. In germline, CDR1 is SGHTA, CDR2 FQGTGA. The chain's CDR3 is CASSRIAGGQETQYF. The CDR3 DNA sequence: TGTGCCAGCAGTCGAATAGCGGGGGGTCAAGAGACCCAGTACTTC.

This sequence joins TRBV7-2 and TRBJ2-7; 9 nucleotides align to TRBD2. The CDR3 totals 16 residues. With 0 bases clipped from V and 2 bases from J, the junction kept 5 bases outside the gene matches. Germline CDR1 reads SGHTA; CDR2 reads FQGNSA. The CDR3 sequence is CASSLAPLAGPYEQYF. CDR3 DNA sequence: TGTGCCAGCAGCTTAGCCCCCCTAGCGGGGCCCTACGAGCAGTACTTC.

The rearrangement joins TRBV12-3 or TRBV12-4 to TRBJ1-4; D gene unclear. Between the trimmed V and J ends, which lost 2 bases and 5 bases, there was a span of 3 bases. The CDR3 runs 12 residues. The CDR3 DNA reads TGTGCCAGCAGTTTACAGAATGAAAAACTGTTTTTT. Translation gives CASSLQNEKLFF.